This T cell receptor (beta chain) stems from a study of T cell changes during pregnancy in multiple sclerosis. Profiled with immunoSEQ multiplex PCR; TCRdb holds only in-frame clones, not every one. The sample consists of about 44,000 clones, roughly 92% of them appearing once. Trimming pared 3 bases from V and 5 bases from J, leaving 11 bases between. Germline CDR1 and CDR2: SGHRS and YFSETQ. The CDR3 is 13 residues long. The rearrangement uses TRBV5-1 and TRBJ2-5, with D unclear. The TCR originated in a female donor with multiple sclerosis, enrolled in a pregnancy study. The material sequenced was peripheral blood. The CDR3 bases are TGCGCCAGCAGCTCACTGGACCTCGAGACCCAGTACTTC. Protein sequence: CASSSLDLETQYF.